This TCR beta chain was captured in a study of T cell repertoires in cytomegalovirus infection. Points from the study as a whole: Individuals carrying CMV plus the relevant HLA were identified by cumulative frequency of public TCR beta families.

This clonotype was picked up a small number of times. Its antigen is as yet unknown. One entry per CDR3 protein results from TCRdb running MiXCR on the reads. The profile shows 740,000 or so distinct CDR3 sequences, 35% of them singletons. Sequencing was performed on PBMCs. The origin of this receptor is a human donor in good health (CMV status not recorded). Some clones in this sample may be carry-over from other donors' samples.

For the CDR3, the DNA is TGTGCCAGCAGCCTCTTAGCGGGGGGGATGAGCACAGATACGCAGTATTTT. Its translation is CASSLLAGGMSTDTQYF. The rearrangement uses TRBV7-2 and TRBJ2-3, with 11 bases lining up with TRBD2. Germline V gene lookup returns CDR1 SGHTA and CDR2 FQGNSA. Trimming cost V 5 bases and J 0 bases; bases outside gene matches: 7. The CDR3 length is 17 residues.